This TCR beta chain stems from a study of STAT5B mutations in CD4+ large granular lymphocyte leukemia. Notes on the study in general: Top patient clones used TRBV06 genes more often: 8/27 versus 2/35 in controls. Main leukemic clonotypes were patient-specific, but roughly 26% appeared at low frequency elsewhere.

The assay was run at survey level. Some clones are missing from TCRdb's copy, which holds only in-frame ones; the method was immunoSEQ multiplex PCR. The sample includes 30,000 to 40,000 clones, about 81% of them seen just once. A word on this clone: Its antigen remains unknown.

CDR3 length equals 11 residues. V was shortened by 5 bases and J by 2 bases, with 4 bases between the two germline ends. CDR1 and CDR2 (germline): SNHLY, FYNNEI. The sequenced material came from CD4+ T cells from blood buffy coats. This chain links TRBV2 with TRBJ2-7, with no clear D. The receptor's source is a human donor in good health. The CDR3: CASSLTYEQYF. The CDR3 nucleotides read TGTGCCAGCAGTCTTACCTACGAGCAGTACTTC.